This TCR beta chain was documented in a study of shared T cell receptors in the human thymus. Sequencing was performed with immunoSEQ multiplex PCR; in TCRdb, only in-frame clones are kept and a portion is missing. The table records hundreds of thousands of clones, over 75% of them present only once. V lost 0 bases and J lost 6, with 17 bases in between. Germline V CDR1 and CDR2: MDHEN, SYDVKM. The CDR3 contains 16 residues. This sample also belongs to another study, concerning human thymus T cells. That work states: Healthy Finnish infants undergoing corrective surgery for congenital heart defects provided the donor material. The thymus tissue came from resections taken during corrective heart surgery. Gene usage for V and J segments appeared biased in thymic and blood repertoires.

The receptor was isolated from a girl under three years old with a congenital heart defect. Specimen: thymocytes. The chain recombines TRBV28 with TRBJ1-2; the D gene is possibly TRBD1 (6 bases). CDR3 in DNA: TGTGCCAGCAGTTTATGCCCTCAGGGGTATTGGGATGGCTACACCTTC. Its translation is CASSLCPQGYWDGYTF.